This TCR beta chain was profiled in a study of technical replicates of blood from a few donors. Clones were sequenced by immunoSEQ multiplex PCR, and TCRdb holds only the in-frame ones, with some missing. The sample holds under 95,000 clones, over 80% seen once. The germline V gene has CDR1 SGHTA and CDR2 FQGTGA. Trimming stripped 6 bases from V and 6 bases from J, with 16 bases between. The CDR3 extends over 14 amino acids. Material: T cells isolated from PBMCs. This chain joins TRBV7-3 and TRBJ2-3; D might be TRBD1 (5 bases). The clonotype was recovered from a human donor in good health. The CDR3 bases are TGTGCCAGCAGTCCCGCTAGGGGAACGGATACGCAGTATTTT. Translation gives CASSPARGTDTQYF.